The 11 T cell receptor beta chains in this list originate from one sample, sequenced in a study of blood T cell repertoires in COVID-19. The protocol was immunoSEQ multiplex PCR, while the TCRdb copy is restricted to in-frame clones and leaves out a portion. This table has a few hundred thousand clones, 83% appearing once. Input material: peripheral blood. The receptors were sampled from a woman aged 45-65 years with acute or convalescent COVID-19.

The chain employs TRBV6-2 or TRBV6-3 and TRBJ2-1, with 9 bases lining up with TRBD2. The V gene end was trimmed by 4 bases and the J gene end by 4 bases; junction bases not matched to a gene: 5. Germline V lookup: CDR1 MNHEY, CDR2 SVGEGT. CDR3 length: 15 residues. The CDR3 is CASSFLAGAYNEQFF. The CDR3 DNA follows: TGTGCCAGCAGTTTTTTAGCGGGGGCGTACAATGAGCAGTTCTTC.

The chain has TRBV2 and TRBJ2-4; D not certain. V shed 3 bases and J shed 0 bases, with 9 bases lying between them. Per the germline V gene, CDR1 is SNHLY and CDR2 is FYNNEI. The CDR3 is 15 residues long. The CDR3 here is CASSEQSIAKNIQYF. CDR3 nucleotide sequence: TGTGCCAGCAGTGAGCAGTCCATAGCCAAAAACATTCAGTACTTC.

The V and J genes are TRBV11-2 and TRBJ2-5; D possibly corresponds to TRBD2 (6 bases). Germline V gives CDR1 SGHAT, CDR2 FQNNGV. V was cut by 3 bases and J by 4 bases, with 18 bases left in between. CDR3 length: 16 residues. The CDR3 is CASSLRGARRGETQYF. The CDR3 coding sequence is TGTGCCAGCAGCTTGCGGGGAGCCCGGCGGGGAGAGACCCAGTACTTC.

The V and J genes are TRBV5-6 and TRBJ1-6; TRBD1 is a possible D gene (6 bases). The V and J ends lost 4 bases and 7 bases respectively, with 18 bases between them. The length of the CDR3 is 16 residues. Germline CDR1 is SGHDT and CDR2 is YYEEEE. In DNA, the CDR3 is TGTGCCAGCAGCCATTCCGGGACAAGAAAAAATTCACCCCTCCACTTT. Protein sequence: CASSHSGTRKNSPLHF.

This chain joins TRBV19 and TRBJ2-2; D possibly corresponds to TRBD2 (5 bases). This CDR3 is 15 amino acids long. CDR1 LNHDA and CDR2 SQIVND come from the germline V gene (reference sequence). The germline V and J ends were trimmed by 4 bases and 4 bases, with 13 bases remaining between them. CDR3 DNA sequence: TGTGCCAGTAGTACCCAACTAGGAATCACCGGGGAGCTGTTTTTT. As protein: CASSTQLGITGELFF.

This clone turned up a few times. This chain uses TRBV7-9 with TRBJ2-3; 8 nucleotides align to TRBD2. Germline trimming cut 5 bases from V and 3 bases from J; bases unmatched to any gene: 4. The germline gives CDR1 SEHNR, CDR2 FQNEAQ (reference sequence). The CDR3 has 14 residues. The CDR3 spells CASSIGTSTDTQYF. The CDR3 nucleotides are TGTGCCAGCAGCATAGGGACTAGTACAGATACGCAGTATTTT.

The chain links TRBV12-3 or TRBV12-4 to TRBJ2-7, with D possibly TRBD2 on 6 matching bases. This CDR3 comprises 12 residues. Deletions cut 6 bases from V and 7 bases from J, with 13 bases between. Written as DNA, the CDR3 is TGTGCCAGCAGCCCCCTCGGAGGGGAGCAGTACTTC. Translation: CASSPLGGEQYF.

The chain recombines TRBV7-9 with TRBJ2-7, with D possibly matching TRBD2 (6 bases). Deletions cut 8 bases from V and 2 bases from J, with 13 bases between. The CDR3 sequence is 13 residues long. Germline CDR1 SEHNR, CDR2 FQNEAQ (reference sequence). The DNA for the CDR3 is TGTGCCAGCCGAAGTAGCGGAGCCTACGAGCAGTACTTC. Translation gives CASRSSGAYEQYF.

The J gene is TRBJ1-2, the V gene TRBV27, with D maybe TRBD1 (5 bases). This CDR3 contains 13 residues. The V end lost 5 bases, the J end lost 8 bases, and 15 bases lay between the germline ends. CDR1 is MNHEY, CDR2 SMNVEV, per germline (reference sequence). The CDR3 coding sequence is TGTGCCAGCAGTGTGGGGCAAGCGAGCGGCTACACCTTC. It specifies CASSVGQASGYTF.

V gene TRBV10-3 combines with J gene TRBJ2-1, with 12 bases aligning to TRBD1. The CDR3 consists of 13 residues. From germline, CDR1 is ENHRY and CDR2 SYGVKD. V trimming: 9 bases; J trimming: 10 bases; junction bases outside the gene matches: 7. The CDR3 sequence: CAIAGQGAEEQFF. In nucleotides, the CDR3 is TGTGCCATTGCGGGACAGGGGGCGGAAGAGCAGTTCTTC.

The rearrangement joins TRBV3-1 (or the pseudogene TRBV3-2) to TRBJ2-3, with TRBD2 matching 12 bases. The junction had 13 bases not matched to a gene; V was cut back by 2 bases and J by 7 bases. CDR1 is LGHDT and CDR2 is YNNKEL in the germline V gene (reference sequence). The CDR3 runs to 18 residues. In nucleotides, the CDR3 is TGTGCCAGCAGCCAATTGGCGGCTAGCGGGGGGGTCGGAAATACGCAGTATTTT. This translates into CASSQLAASGGVGNTQYF.